This T cell receptor (beta chain) is drawn from a study of blood T cell repertoires in COVID-19. CDR3 length equals 20 residues. Germline CDR1 and CDR2: SGHNT and YENEEA. V lost 0 bases to trimming and J lost 6 bases; unmatched junction nucleotides: 22. Profiled with immunoSEQ multiplex PCR; TCRdb holds only in-frame clones, not every one. The data show 150,000 or so clones, 80% to 90% seen once. Material: peripheral blood. The sequence was collected from a woman aged 55-70 years with acute or convalescent COVID-19. This chain connects TRBV11-3 to TRBJ1-2; 7 bases match TRBD1. This CDR3 reads CASSLDKGFGQAFISHGYTF. Written as DNA, the CDR3 is TGTGCCAGCAGCTTAGATAAGGGGTTTGGACAGGCCTTCATCAGCCATGGCTACACCTTC.